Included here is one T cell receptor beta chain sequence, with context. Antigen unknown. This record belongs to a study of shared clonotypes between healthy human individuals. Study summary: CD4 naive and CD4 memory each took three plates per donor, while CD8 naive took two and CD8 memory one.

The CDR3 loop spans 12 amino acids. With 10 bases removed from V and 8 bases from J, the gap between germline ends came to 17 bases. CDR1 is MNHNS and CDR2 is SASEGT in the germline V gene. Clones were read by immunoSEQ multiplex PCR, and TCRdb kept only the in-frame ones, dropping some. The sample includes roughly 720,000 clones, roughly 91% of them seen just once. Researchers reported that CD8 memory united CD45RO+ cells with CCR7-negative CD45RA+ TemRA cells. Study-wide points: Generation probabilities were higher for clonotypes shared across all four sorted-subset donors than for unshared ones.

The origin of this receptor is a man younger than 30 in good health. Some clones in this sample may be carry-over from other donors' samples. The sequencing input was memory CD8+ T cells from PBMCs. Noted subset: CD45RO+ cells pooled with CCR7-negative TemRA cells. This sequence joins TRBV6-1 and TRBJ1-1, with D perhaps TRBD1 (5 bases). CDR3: CATPKGPGEAFF. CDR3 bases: TGTGCCACCCCCAAGGGGCCAGGGGAAGCTTTCTTT.